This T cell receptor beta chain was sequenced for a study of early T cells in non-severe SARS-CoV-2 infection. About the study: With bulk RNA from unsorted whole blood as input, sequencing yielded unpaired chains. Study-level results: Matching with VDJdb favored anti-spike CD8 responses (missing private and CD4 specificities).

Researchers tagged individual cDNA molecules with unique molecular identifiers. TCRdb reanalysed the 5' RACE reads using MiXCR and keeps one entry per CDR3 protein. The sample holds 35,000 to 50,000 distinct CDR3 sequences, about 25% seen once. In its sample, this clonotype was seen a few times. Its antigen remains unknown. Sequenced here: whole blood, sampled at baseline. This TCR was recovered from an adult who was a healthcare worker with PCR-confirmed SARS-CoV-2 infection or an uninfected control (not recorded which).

CDR3 in amino acids: CASSKRDMSYEQYF. CDR3 nucleotide sequence: TGTGCCAGTAGTAAGCGGGACATGTCCTACGAGCAGTACTTC. This chain connects TRBV19 to TRBJ2-7; the D gene is possibly TRBD2 (7 bases). The CDR3 runs 14 residues. CDR1 LNHDA and CDR2 SQIVND come from the germline V gene (reference sequence). The ends were cut back, 4 bases at V and 1 base at J, with 11 bases in the middle.